The text below deals with one T cell receptor beta chain. Its antigen remains unknown. The record originates from a study of cytomegalovirus exposure and HLA in healthy donors. The study, taken as a whole, reports: Likely technical artifact: a cluster of highly shared sequence variants. In an earlier analysis, most TCR beta V segments were productive about 90% or about 30% of the time. There were 150 to 200 TCR beta chains listed as cytomegalovirus-associated. Most TCR sequences were uncommon, yet certain public TCRs appeared in many donors.

Primers for the PCR totalled 60 Vbeta and 13 Jbeta. TCRdb keeps only in-frame clones here, not all; method: immunoSEQ multiplex PCR. The sample lists around 190,000 clones; over 70% were seen once. Trimming removed 3 bases at V and 0 bases at J, with 13 bases between. In germline, CDR1 is SGHRS, CDR2 YFSETQ. This CDR3 has 16 amino acids. Input material: PBMCs. J is TRBJ1-3 and V is TRBV5-1, with D possibly being TRBD1 (6 bases). The TCR originated in a woman in her late teens or twenties in good health and CMV-seronegative. CDR3 nucleotide sequence: TGCGCCAGCAGCTCCCTTTTGACAGGCTCTGGAAACACCATATATTTT. The encoded protein is CASSSLLTGSGNTIYF.